These 26 T cell receptor beta chains share one sample of origin, sequenced in a study of cytomegalovirus exposure and HLA in healthy donors. Here immunoSEQ multiplex PCR was the method, and the copy in TCRdb shows in-frame clones only, minus some. The sample carries more than 80,000 clones, around 96% recorded once. The specimen was PBMCs. The receptors were sampled from a woman under 30 in good health and CMV-seronegative.

In this sample, this clone turned up once. The rearrangement links TRBV27 to TRBJ2-3, with 7 bases matching TRBD1. The CDR3 is made up of 16 amino acids. The germline V gene encodes CDR1 MNHEY and CDR2 SMNVEV (reference sequence). Losses at the gene ends were 0 bases for V and 2 bases for J; bases not matched to a gene: 5. CDR3 residues: CASSLSNQGDTDTQYF. CDR3 nucleotide sequence: TGTGCCAGCAGTTTATCTAACCAGGGGGACACAGATACGCAGTATTTT.

V is TRBV5-1 and J is TRBJ2-3; 12 nucleotides align to TRBD2. Per the germline V gene, CDR1 is SGHRS and CDR2 is YFSETQ. The CDR3 runs 16 residues. V lost 4 bases and J lost 3; bases outside the gene matches: 6. The CDR3 region is CASSGLAGGVTDTQYF. The CDR3 DNA sequence: TGCGCCAGCAGCGGGCTAGCGGGAGGGGTGACAGATACGCAGTATTTT.

V usage is TRBV6-5 and J usage is TRBJ2-7, with 7 positions matching TRBD1. V lost 0 bases to trimming and J lost 3 bases; unmatched junction nucleotides: 2. Germline V CDR1 and CDR2: MNHEY, SVGAGI. The CDR3 extends over 14 amino acids. The CDR3 DNA reads as TGTGCCAGCAGTTACTCGACAGGGATCTACGAGCAGTACTTC. Its protein product is CASSYSTGIYEQYF.

This rearrangement joins TRBV14 to TRBJ2-5, with D perhaps TRBD1 (6 bases). Per the germline V gene, CDR1 is SGHDN and CDR2 is FVKESK. CDR3 length equals 19 residues. V was clipped by 4 bases and J by 4 bases, with 28 bases between them. The CDR3 DNA sequence: TGTGCCAGCAGCCTAACAGTCCACAGGGACCCTAGCCTAGTAGAGACCCAGTACTTC. Protein product: CASSLTVHRDPSLVETQYF.

The chain employs TRBV28 and TRBJ2-7; D is perhaps TRBD2 (6 bases). Germline lookup yields CDR1 MDHEN and CDR2 SYDVKM. The CDR3 runs to 15 residues. V was pared by 7 bases and J by 0 bases, with 16 bases between. CDR3 coding DNA: TGTGCCAGCATTCCCGGGGGACTTCGCTCCTACGAGCAGTACTTC. It yields the protein CASIPGGLRSYEQYF.

V and J are TRBV9 and TRBJ2-2; weak D call: TRBD2 (5 bases). This CDR3 is built from 15 residues. Germline assignment: CDR1 SGDLS and CDR2 YYNGEE. V shed 7 bases and J shed 1 base, with 14 bases lying between them. This CDR3 is CASRTASGNTGELFF. Written as DNA, the CDR3 is TGTGCCAGCCGCACAGCCAGCGGGAACACCGGGGAGCTGTTTTTT.

This clone came up a few times. The J gene is TRBJ1-3, the V gene TRBV6-1, with 7 positions matching TRBD1. The CDR3 spans 15 residues. Germline CDR1 and CDR2: MNHNS and SASEGT. V lost 6 bases, J lost 0 bases, and 5 bases stayed unmatched. CDR3 coding DNA: TGTGCCAGCAGCGGACAGGCCATCTCTGGAAACACCATATATTTT. It is translated as CASSGQAISGNTIYF.

The chain joins TRBV10-3 to TRBJ2-2; 8 bases line up with TRBD2. The V and J ends lost 10 bases and 1 base, in that order; junction bases with no gene match: 8. The germline CDR1 and CDR2 sequences are ENHRY and SYGVKD. The CDR3 runs to 15 residues. The CDR3 DNA reads as TGTGCCACCACCGGGGCGGGAGGGAACACCGGGGAGCTGTTTTTT. Translating gives CATTGAGGNTGELFF.

The chain links TRBV6-5 to TRBJ1-1, with TRBD1 identical over 7 bases. The V gene's germline CDR1 is MNHEY and CDR2 SVGAGI. The V and J ends lost 5 bases and 10 bases, in that order; junction bases with no gene match: 13. The CDR3 loop spans 14 amino acids. This chain's CDR3 is CASSLRTGPLRAFF. CDR3 coding DNA: TGTGCCAGCAGTCTACGGACAGGCCCCCTAAGAGCTTTCTTT.

This chain links TRBV19 with TRBJ2-7, with D possibly matching TRBD1 (6 bases). Trimming cost V 4 bases and J 0 bases, with 16 bases left between them. In germline, CDR1 is LNHDA, CDR2 SQIVND (reference sequence). There are 16 residues in the CDR3. For the CDR3, the DNA is TGTGCCAGTAGTACCCCCGGGACATCAAGCTCCTACGAGCAGTACTTC. Translating gives CASSTPGTSSSYEQYF.

J is TRBJ2-7 and V is TRBV9; no clear D. Germline V gives CDR1 SGDLS, CDR2 YYNGEE. V was trimmed by 2 bases and J by 1 base, leaving 16 bases between them. The CDR3 is made up of 16 amino acids. For the CDR3, the DNA is TGTGCCAGCAGCGTGAACTCCGATTATTTTTCCTACGAGCAGTACTTC. Protein: CASSVNSDYFSYEQYF. Full variable domain (remainder filled in from reference TRBV9 and TRBJ2-7): DSGVTQTPKHLITATGQRVTLRCSPRSGDLSVYWYQQSLDQGLQFLIQYYNGEERAKGNILERFSAQQFPDLHSELNLSSLELGDSALYFCASSVNSDYFSYEQYFGPGTRLTVT.

CDR3 amino acids: CASSITSGGYNEQFF. DNA of the CDR3: TGTGCCAGCAGCATAACTAGCGGGGGGTACAATGAGCAGTTCTTC. J is TRBJ2-1 and V is TRBV14; 12 positions match TRBD2. The ends lost 5 bases at V and 4 bases at J; junction bases unmatched: 3. The germline V gene encodes CDR1 SGHDN and CDR2 FVKESK. The CDR3 consists of 15 residues.

The chain combines TRBV7-8 with TRBJ2-7; D uncertain. This CDR3 has 12 residues. Trimming removed 0 bases from V and 4 bases from J, with 4 bases in between. The germline gives CDR1 SGHVS, CDR2 FQNEAQ. The CDR3 nucleotides are TGTGCCAGCAGCTTAGCCCCTTACGAGCAGTACTTC. Translating it yields CASSLAPYEQYF.

A single count supports this clone. The chain uses TRBV29-1 and TRBJ2-1; D unclear. The ends were cut back, 4 bases at V and 6 bases at J, with 4 bases in the middle. The germline CDR1 and CDR2 sequences are SQVTM and ANQGSEA. This CDR3 contains 10 residues. The CDR3 bases are TGCAGCGTTGCTCTCAATGAGCAGTTCTTC. Its protein product is CSVALNEQFF.

This clone was detected only once. This sequence joins TRBV10-3 and TRBJ2-7; the D is unclear. The V and J ends lost 0 bases and 0 bases respectively, with 9 bases between them. The CDR3 is 15 amino acids. Germline V gene data show CDR1 as ENHRY and CDR2 as SYGVKD. The CDR3 region has the DNA TGTGCCATCAGTGAGTCGGCCTCAAGCTCCTACGAGCAGTACTTC. This sequence encodes CAISESASSSYEQYF.

The chain carries TRBV6-1 and TRBJ1-5; D gene unclear. The CDR3 has 13 residues. Germline V gene sequence: CDR1 MNHNS, CDR2 SASEGT. Trimming left V 3 bases short and J 10 bases short, with 13 bases between. The CDR3 region is CASSEGHVIPQHF. In DNA, the CDR3 is TGTGCCAGCAGTGAGGGCCATGTCATTCCCCAGCATTTT.

This clone was detected once. The chain is built from TRBV19 and TRBJ2-1; TRBD2 aligns across 14 bases. Trimming removed 7 bases from V and 8 bases from J; junction bases left unmatched: 4. The CDR3 is 14 amino acids. Germline V lookup: CDR1 LNHDA, CDR2 SQIVND (reference sequence). The CDR3 DNA is TGTGCCAGTACCGGGACTAGCGGGAGCTATGAGCAGTTCTTC. Amino acid sequence: CASTGTSGSYEQFF.

The table lists this clone with a count of one. V gene TRBV7-8 combines with J gene TRBJ2-7, with TRBD2 matching over 8 bases. Germline loops: CDR1 SGHVS, CDR2 FQNEAQ. The CDR3 runs 11 residues. Unmatched junction bases numbered 3, after V lost 7 bases and J lost 7 bases. The CDR3 reads CASTRGGEQYF. CDR3 DNA: TGTGCCAGCACACGGGGGGGGGAGCAGTACTTC. The complete variable domain, with remaining parts taken from reference TRBV7-8 and TRBJ2-7, reads GAGVSQSPRYKVAKRGQDVALRCDPISGHVSLFWYQQALGQGPEFLTYFQNEAQLDKSGLPSDRFFAERPEGSVSTLKIQRTQQEDSAVYLCASTRGGEQYFGPGTRLTVT.

The chain links TRBV2 to TRBJ1-3; 7 bases line up with TRBD1. J was trimmed by 4 bases and V by 5 bases; bases with no gene match: 8. Looked up from germline, CDR1 is SNHLY and CDR2 is FYNNEI. The CDR3 sequence is 15 residues long. CDR3 nucleotides: TGTGCCAGCAGTCCCCGACAGGGTTCAGGAAACACCATATATTTT. The encoded protein is CASSPRQGSGNTIYF.

The chain joins TRBV2 to TRBJ2-1; 7 nucleotides match TRBD2. This CDR3 has 19 amino acids. Germline V CDR1 and CDR2: SNHLY, FYNNEI. V dropped 6 bases and J dropped 2; count of bases not matched to a gene: 19. The CDR3 DNA is TGTGCCAGCAGGGTAGTCGCGGGGGTCCGGGAGTGGACCTACAATGAGCAGTTCTTC. Translating gives CASRVVAGVREWTYNEQFF.

The rearrangement uses TRBV6-7 and TRBJ2-2; 12 bases agree with TRBD2. TRBV6-7 is flagged as an ORF with uncertain function. This CDR3 spans 17 amino acids. Unmatched junction bases numbered 8, after V lost 6 bases and J lost 3 bases. This CDR3 reads CASSEPGLAGDTGELFF. DNA for the CDR3: TGTGCCAGCAGCGAGCCGGGACTAGCGGGTGACACCGGGGAGCTGTTTTTT.

CDR3 in DNA: TGTGCCAGTAGGGCGGACTCCTACAATGAGCAGTTCTTC. The encoded protein is CASRADSYNEQFF. V is TRBV19 and J is TRBJ2-1; D is undetermined. Trimming shortened V by 6 bases and J by 0 bases, and 6 bases separated the two germline ends. The CDR3 is 13 residues long. CDR1 and CDR2 from the germline V gene are LNHDA and SQIVND (reference sequence).

This chain joins TRBV5-1 and TRBJ1-2, with D unclear. V lost 9 bases to trimming and J lost 1 base, with 19 bases between them. Per the germline V gene, CDR1 is SGHRS and CDR2 is YFSETQ. The CDR3 loop spans 15 amino acids. The CDR3 DNA is TGCGCCACCTCCACCACTCCGGTGTTTAACTATGGCTACACCTTC. Translation: CATSTTPVFNYGYTF.

The chain recombines TRBV9 with TRBJ1-1; D unresolved. CDR1 and CDR2 (germline): SGDLS, YYNGEE. V was pared by 2 bases and J by 0 bases, with 8 bases between. The length of the CDR3 is 14 residues. The chain's CDR3 is CASSVGPMNTEAFF. DNA for the CDR3: TGTGCCAGCAGCGTCGGTCCGATGAACACTGAAGCTTTCTTT.

This clone was detected once. This chain connects TRBV5-1 to TRBJ2-3; no clear D. V was pared by 0 bases and J by 0 bases, with 20 bases between. The CDR3 covers 19 residues. Germline CDR1 reads SGHRS; CDR2 reads YFSETQ. CDR3 coding DNA: TGCGCCAGCAGCTTGGAAGACCGGTCCCCCCGGAGTAGCACAGATACGCAGTATTTT. It encodes CASSLEDRSPRSSTDTQYF.

V gene TRBV6-5 combines with J gene TRBJ2-7; 11 bases match TRBD1. There are 16 residues in the CDR3. Trimming at V came to 2 bases and at J to 4 bases, leaving 7 bases not matched to a gene. CDR1 is MNHEY and CDR2 is SVGAGI in the germline V gene. CDR3 DNA: TGTGCCAGCAGTTACGACGGACAGGGGGCGGCATACGAGCAGTACTTC. Translated: CASSYDGQGAAYEQYF.